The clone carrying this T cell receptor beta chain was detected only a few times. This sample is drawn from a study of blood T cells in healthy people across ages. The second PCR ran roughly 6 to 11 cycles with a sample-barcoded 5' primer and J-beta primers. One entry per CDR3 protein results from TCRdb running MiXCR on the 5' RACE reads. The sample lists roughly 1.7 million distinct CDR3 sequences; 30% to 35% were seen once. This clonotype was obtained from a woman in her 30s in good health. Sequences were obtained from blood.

CDR3 in amino acids: CASRGLHYEQYF. Here the CDR3 DNA reads TGTGCCAGCAGGGGACTGCACTACGAGCAGTACTTC. V gene TRBV27 combines with J gene TRBJ2-7; TRBD2 is a possible D gene (6 bases). Germline CDR1 reads MNHEY; CDR2 reads SMNVEV (reference sequence). The ends were cut back, 6 bases at V and 3 bases at J, with 9 bases in the middle. The CDR3 covers 12 residues.